These 30 T cell receptor beta chains were all obtained from the same sample, sequenced in a study of OX40 agonist ivuxolimab in advanced cancers. Measured with immunoSEQ multiplex PCR; TCRdb has only the in-frame clones, and not every one. The sample lists roughly 71,000 clones, around 88% seen once, with 0.5% to 0.6% in the top ten. The material was CD4+ or CD8+ T cells sorted from blood, obtained in a trial of the OX40 agonist ivuxolimab. These TCRs come from an adult with an advanced solid tumor such as melanoma, head and neck, liver or kidney cancer.

This chain joins TRBV27 and TRBJ2-4; TRBD1 might be the D (7 bases). Trimming stripped 3 bases from V and 8 bases from J, with 11 bases between. The CDR3 runs to 13 residues. The germline gives CDR1 MNHEY, CDR2 SMNVEV (reference sequence). The chain's CDR3 is CASSFRGAHIQYF. As DNA, the CDR3 is TGTGCCAGCAGTTTCAGGGGGGCGCACATTCAGTACTTC.

This chain links TRBV7-2 with TRBJ2-5; D call uncertain. This CDR3 comprises 15 residues. Per the germline V gene, CDR1 is SGHTA and CDR2 is FQGNSA. V lost 2 bases and J 0 bases, leaving 10 bases between the germline ends. The CDR3 loop reads CASSLLGKYQETQYF. CDR3 DNA sequence: TGTGCCAGCAGCTTACTGGGGAAGTACCAAGAGACCCAGTACTTC.

The V gene is TRBV5-5, the J gene TRBJ1-1; D not resolved. CDR1 and CDR2 from the germline V gene are SGHKS and YYEKEE (reference sequence). Trimming took 4 bases from V and 5 from J, leaving 9 bases between them. The CDR3 is 12 residues long. CDR3 sequence (DNA): TGTGCCAGCAGCAACCGGTGGACTGAAGCTTTCTTT. It encodes CASSNRWTEAFF.

This clone was recorded once. The V and J genes are TRBV18 and TRBJ1-3; D is ambiguous. CDR1 and CDR2 from the germline V gene are KGHSH and LQKENI. Deletions cut 3 bases from V and 0 bases from J, with 9 bases between. This CDR3 contains 15 residues. The CDR3 DNA reads as TGTGCCAGCTCACCTTTACAGAACTCTGGAAACACCATATATTTT. Encoded protein: CASSPLQNSGNTIYF.

The chain joins TRBV6-5 to TRBJ1-6; D is ambiguous. With 6 bases removed from V and 7 bases from J, the gap between germline ends came to 13 bases. This CDR3 is 14 amino acids long. The V gene's germline CDR1 is MNHEY and CDR2 SVGAGI. The CDR3: CASRGPTVNSPLHF. In DNA, the CDR3 is TGTGCCAGCAGGGGCCCAACCGTCAATTCACCCCTCCACTTT.

The V and J genes are TRBV5-5 and TRBJ1-2; no definite D call. The CDR3 sequence is 12 residues long. The germline V and J ends were trimmed by 7 bases and 2 bases, with 9 bases remaining between them. Per germline, CDR1 SGHKS and CDR2 YYEKEE (reference sequence). CDR3 loop: CASQQLNYGYTF. The DNA of the CDR3 is TGTGCCAGCCAACAGCTAAACTATGGCTACACCTTC.

The genes are TRBV18 and TRBJ1-6; D is ambiguous. The V gene lost 3 bases and the J gene lost 8 bases, with 17 bases spanning the gap. The CDR3 is 16 amino acids. The germline CDR1 and CDR2 sequences are KGHSH and LQKENI. The CDR3 DNA sequence: TGTGCCAGCTCACCCGTAATGAAGATGCAGTATTCACCCCTCCACTTT. Its protein product is CASSPVMKMQYSPLHF.

The V and J genes are TRBV18 and TRBJ1-1; D is unclear. V gave up 6 bases and J gave up 0 bases, with 11 bases separating them. CDR3 length: 14 residues. Germline V lookup: CDR1 KGHSH, CDR2 LQKENI. CDR3 bases: TGTGCCAGCTCTCCCGGGCCGTTGAACACTGAAGCTTTCTTT. Residues: CASSPGPLNTEAFF.

This chain joins TRBV7-9 and TRBJ2-1; 9 nucleotides line up with TRBD1. This CDR3 spans 15 amino acids. Germline values: CDR1 SEHNR, CDR2 FQNEAQ (reference sequence). Germline trimming cut 5 bases from V and 6 bases from J; bases unmatched to any gene: 8. CDR3 protein: CASSAPGTGRNEQFF. Written as DNA, the CDR3 is TGTGCCAGCAGCGCACCCGGGACAGGGCGCAATGAGCAGTTCTTC.

This clone was observed once. The chain has TRBV6-1 and TRBJ1-2; D might be TRBD1 (6 bases). V dropped 6 bases and J dropped 5 bases, with 13 bases sitting between them. Per germline, CDR1 MNHNS and CDR2 SASEGT. The CDR3 consists of 13 residues. CDR3 protein: CASRRGGGYGYTF. In DNA, the CDR3 is TGTGCCAGCAGGAGAGGGGGAGGATATGGCTACACCTTC.

The genes are TRBV5-6 and TRBJ1-1; D not certain. The CDR3 runs to 17 residues. Germline V gene lookup returns CDR1 SGHDT and CDR2 YYEEEE. V was shortened by 1 base and J by 4 bases, with 20 bases between the two germline ends. CDR3 region: CASSLSIGVREITEAFF. The CDR3 region has the DNA TGTGCCAGCAGCTTGAGTATCGGGGTAAGAGAAATCACTGAAGCTTTCTTT. Looking up the rest from reference TRBV5-6 and TRBJ1-1 gives the full variable domain: DAGVTQSPTHLIKTRGQQVTLRCSPKSGHDTVSWYQQALGQGPQFIFQYYEEEERQRGNFPDRFSGHQFPNYSSELNVNALLLGDSALYLCASSLSIGVREITEAFFGQGTRLTVV.

V and J are TRBV7-9 and TRBJ2-2; perhaps TRBD2 as D (7 bases). The CDR3 is made up of 16 amino acids. Germline V gene sequence: CDR1 SEHNR, CDR2 FQNEAQ (reference sequence). With 5 bases removed from V and 2 bases from J, the gap between germline ends came to 15 bases. The CDR3 region has the DNA TGTGCCAGCAGCCCCACCGGGGGGCGCAACACCGGGGAGCTGTTTTTT. Its translation: CASSPTGGRNTGELFF.

CDR3 in DNA: TGTGCCAGCAGTCCTCAGGGGTACGAGCAGTACTTC. As protein: CASSPQGYEQYF. The genes are TRBV2 and TRBJ2-7; TRBD1 is a possible D gene (6 bases). V lost 5 bases and J lost 4, with 9 bases in between. CDR1 and CDR2 from the germline V gene are SNHLY and FYNNEI. This CDR3 contains 12 residues.

The rearrangement uses TRBV5-4 and TRBJ1-1; D is unclear. CDR1 and CDR2 (germline): SGHNT, YYREEE (reference sequence). There are 13 residues in the CDR3. V lost 2 bases and J 4 bases, leaving 9 bases between the germline ends. The CDR3 protein is CASSFTGGTEAFF. The CDR3 bases are TGTGCCAGCAGCTTTACGGGAGGCACTGAAGCTTTCTTT.

The chain uses TRBV5-1 and TRBJ2-3; D possibly uses TRBD1 or TRBD2 (5 bases each). V was cut by 4 bases and J by 0 bases, with 9 bases left in between. The CDR3 covers 14 residues. From germline, CDR1 is SGHRS and CDR2 YFSETQ. CDR3 in DNA: TGCGCCAGCAGCCAAAGGGACAGCACAGATACGCAGTATTTT. This translates into CASSQRDSTDTQYF.

The rearrangement uses TRBV6-6 and TRBJ1-6, with D unresolved. Trimming shortened V by 6 bases and J by 6 bases, and 18 bases separated the two germline ends. This CDR3 comprises 16 residues. Germline V gene lookup returns CDR1 MNHNY and CDR2 SVGAGI (reference sequence). The CDR3 sequence is CASSLPPARVNSPLHF. In DNA form, the CDR3 reads TGTGCCAGCAGCCTCCCGCCAGCGCGCGTTAATTCACCCCTCCACTTT.

CDR3 nucleotide sequence: TGCAGTGCCCTGGGTAATGAGCAGTTCTTC. This gives the protein CSALGNEQFF. The V call is TRBV20-1, the J call TRBJ2-1; D gene unclear. The CDR3 is made up of 10 amino acids. Trimming removed 6 bases from V and 7 bases from J, with 7 bases in between. Germline loops: CDR1 DFQATT, CDR2 SNEGSKA (reference sequence).

The rearrangement joins TRBV7-2 to TRBJ1-2; TRBD1 matches at 11 bases. V lost 1 base to trimming and J lost 5 bases; unmatched junction nucleotides: 3. The CDR3 has 15 residues. The V gene's germline CDR1 is SGHTA and CDR2 FQGNSA. DNA of the CDR3: TGTGCCAGCAGCTTAGTTGGACAGGGGGCTTATGGCTACACCTTC. Translating gives CASSLVGQGAYGYTF.

The CDR3 loop reads CASARDREGEQYF. The CDR3 DNA sequence: TGTGCCTCCGCGCGGGACAGGGAGGGCGAGCAGTACTTC. The chain recombines TRBV19 with TRBJ2-7; 9 positions agree with TRBD1. Germline V CDR1 and CDR2: LNHDA, SQIVND (reference sequence). The V segment lost 11 bases and the J segment 6 bases; nucleotides outside the gene matches: 11. The CDR3 loop spans 13 amino acids.

The chain combines TRBV28 with TRBJ1-1, with 7 bases identical to TRBD1. CDR3 length equals 16 residues. Germline V lookup: CDR1 MDHEN, CDR2 SYDVKM. With V trimmed by 5 bases and J by 0 bases, 9 bases remained unmatched. Here the CDR3 reads CASSLVTGTMNTEAFF. The CDR3 nucleotides are TGTGCCAGCAGTCTCGTGACAGGGACCATGAACACTGAAGCTTTCTTT.

V is TRBV6-5 and J is TRBJ2-7; D remains unclear. Germline V CDR1 and CDR2: MNHEY, SVGAGI. V lost 5 bases to trimming and J lost 0 bases, with 11 bases between them. The CDR3 is 14 amino acids. CDR3 sequence (DNA): TGTGCCAGCAGTAGAACAAGGTCCTCCTACGAGCAGTACTTC. It is translated as CASSRTRSSYEQYF.

Comments on this clone: The sample contains more than one DNA sequence encoding this CDR3. The chain has TRBV2 and TRBJ2-7, with 10 bases aligning to TRBD2. Germline V lookup: CDR1 SNHLY, CDR2 FYNNEI. After removal of 6 bases from V and 3 bases from J, the junction contained 5 bases not matched to a gene. The CDR3 has 14 residues. CDR3 bases: TGTGCCAGCAGCGTAGCGGGGGGTTTCTACGAGCAGTACTTC. As protein: CASSVAGGFYEQYF.

The chain has TRBV6-1 and TRBJ2-3; D is perhaps TRBD1 (5 bases). The CDR3 is made up of 14 amino acids. Germline V gene lookup returns CDR1 MNHNS and CDR2 SASEGT. Trimming removed 4 bases from V and 2 bases from J, with 10 bases in between. CDR3 protein: CASSAVTVTDTQYF. CDR3 sequence (DNA): TGTGCCAGCAGTGCCGTGACAGTCACAGATACGCAGTATTTT.

This clone was counted a single time. The V gene is TRBV4-2, the J gene TRBJ2-6; tentative D call: TRBD1 (5 bases). V lost 1 base and J lost 0, with 16 bases in between. Germline V gene data show CDR1 as LGHNA and CDR2 as YNFKEQ. The CDR3 sequence is 19 residues long. The CDR3 DNA reads TGTGCCAGCAGCCAAGTCTTGACAGAGCGCCGCTCTGGGGCCAACGTCCTGACTTTC. Translating gives CASSQVLTERRSGANVLTF.

The chain is built from TRBV11-2 and TRBJ2-5; D remains ambiguous. CDR3 length equals 13 residues. Germline CDR1 reads SGHAT; CDR2 reads FQNNGV. The V end lost 5 bases, the J end lost 3 bases, and 10 bases lay between the germline ends. As DNA, the CDR3 is TGTGCCAGCAGCCGGCCCTGGGAAGAGACCCAGTACTTC. Amino acid sequence: CASSRPWEETQYF.

The V and J genes are TRBV19 and TRBJ2-1; possibly TRBD1 or TRBD2 for D (6 bases each). Germline V gene sequence: CDR1 LNHDA, CDR2 SQIVND (reference sequence). The V end lost 6 bases, the J end lost 9 bases, and 18 bases lay between the germline ends. CDR3 length: 14 amino acids. CDR3: CASRTTRGAGEQFF. In nucleotides, the CDR3 is TGTGCCAGTAGAACAACGAGGGGGGCAGGTGAGCAGTTCTTC. The entire variable domain, with the rest obtained from reference TRBV19 and TRBJ2-1, is as follows: DGGITQSPKYLFRKEGQNVTLSCEQNLNHDAMYWYRQDPGQGLRLIYYSQIVNDFQKGDIAEGYSVSREKKESFPLTVTSAQKNPTAFYLCASRTTRGAGEQFFGPGTRLTVL.

V gene TRBV18 combines with J gene TRBJ2-7, with 8 bases lining up with TRBD2. In germline, CDR1 is KGHSH, CDR2 LQKENI. Trimming at V came to 0 bases and at J to 2 bases, leaving 6 bases not matched to a gene. CDR3 length equals 16 residues. The CDR3: CASSPPSVGGAYEQYF. CDR3 DNA sequence: TGTGCCAGCTCACCACCTTCGGTCGGGGGGGCCTACGAGCAGTACTTC.

The V and J genes are TRBV11-2 and TRBJ2-3; 7 bases agree with TRBD2. The CDR3 is 12 residues long. Germline values: CDR1 SGHAT, CDR2 FQNNGV. Unmatched junction bases numbered 1, after V lost 5 bases and J lost 5 bases. The CDR3 here is CASSGGGDTQYF. CDR3 nucleotides: TGTGCCAGCAGCGGGGGGGGAGATACGCAGTATTTT.

The chain joins TRBV10-3 to TRBJ1-2; possible D gene TRBD1, 6 bases. There are 13 residues in the CDR3. Trimming cost V 6 bases and J 4 bases, with 12 bases left between them. CDR1 is ENHRY and CDR2 is SYGVKD in the germline V gene. The CDR3 protein is CAISEDSFYGYTF. The CDR3 DNA follows: TGTGCCATCAGCGAGGACAGCTTCTATGGCTACACCTTC.

V gene TRBV28 combines with J gene TRBJ2-1, with 7 bases that match TRBD2. Germline V gives CDR1 MDHEN, CDR2 SYDVKM. The CDR3 is 13 residues long. V lost 3 bases and J lost 9; bases outside the gene matches: 5. The CDR3 sequence is CASSLVGEGEQFF. The CDR3, as DNA: TGTGCCAGCAGTTTGGTGGGGGAGGGTGAGCAGTTCTTC.